Listed here is a single T cell receptor (beta chain). Its antigen remains unknown. The data were produced by immunoSEQ multiplex PCR, yet TCRdb's version contains in-frame clones alone and is incomplete. There are 1.5 million to 2.5 million clones in the sample; just under 95% occur only once, and roughly 1% lies in the top ten. Germline V gene lookup returns CDR1 MDHEN and CDR2 SYDVKM. V lost 5 bases and J lost 5, with 9 bases in between. CDR3 length: 12 residues. Terminally differentiated effector memory CD45RA+ cells were left out of the naive CD8 fraction, which was CD45RO-negative and positively selected for CCR7. The data are from a study of shared clonotypes between healthy human individuals. Study information: Three plates were used per donor for CD4 naive, three for CD4 memory, two for CD8 naive and one for CD8 memory. Whole-study results and caveats: The sampled material consisted only of blood, and tissue repertoires are likely to differ.

This clonotype originated in a man aged 18 to 30 in good health. V and J are TRBV28 and TRBJ2-5; D is uncertain. The sample consisted of naive CD8+ T cells sorted from blood. DNA of the CDR3: TGTGCCAGCAGTCCGGGCTTGGAGACCCAGTACTTC. Translated, it gives CASSPGLETQYF. The full variable domain, in which reference TRBV28 and TRBJ2-5 provide the parts outside the CDR3, is DVKVTQSSRYLVKRTGEKVFLECVQDMDHENMFWYRQDPGLGLRLIYFSYDVKMKEKGDIPEGYSVSREKKERFSLILESASTNQTSMYLCASSPGLETQYFGPGTRLLVL.